The clone carrying this T cell receptor beta chain was counted a few times. What it recognizes is unknown. This record belongs to a study of cytomegalovirus exposure and HLA in healthy donors. Findings of the study overall: A few chains tied to CMV proved CMV antigen-specific in vitro.

The CDR3 has 17 amino acids. Per the germline V gene, CDR1 is SGDLS and CDR2 is YYNGEE. The junction had 10 bases not matched to a gene; V was cut back by 3 bases and J by 4 bases. A multiplex PCR was run with 60 Vbeta primers and 13 Jbeta primers. Libraries were prepared by immunoSEQ multiplex PCR; TCRdb keeps only in-frame clonotypes and omits some of them. Found here are over 150,000 clones, 81% of them singletons; the top ten hold about 13%. This receptor was identified in a woman between 50 and 59 years old in good health and CMV-seronegative. The sequenced material came from PBMCs. The chain combines TRBV9 with TRBJ2-2, with TRBD1 identical over 9 bases. The CDR3 bases are TGTGCCAGCAGCGACGCACAGGGGGCAGGTTTCACCGGGGAGCTGTTTTTT. It translates to CASSDAQGAGFTGELFF.